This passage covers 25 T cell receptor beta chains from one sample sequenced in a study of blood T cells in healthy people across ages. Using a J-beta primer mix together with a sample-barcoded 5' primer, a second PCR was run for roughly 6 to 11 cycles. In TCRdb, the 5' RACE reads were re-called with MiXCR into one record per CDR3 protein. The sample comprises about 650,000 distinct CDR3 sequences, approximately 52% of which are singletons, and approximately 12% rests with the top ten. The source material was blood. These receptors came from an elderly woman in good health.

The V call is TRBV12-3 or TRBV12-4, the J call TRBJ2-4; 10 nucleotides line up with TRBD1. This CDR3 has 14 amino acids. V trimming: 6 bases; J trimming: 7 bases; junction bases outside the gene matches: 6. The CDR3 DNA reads TGTGCCAGCAGCCTTGGGACAGGGGACAACATTCAGTACTTC. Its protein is CASSLGTGDNIQYF.

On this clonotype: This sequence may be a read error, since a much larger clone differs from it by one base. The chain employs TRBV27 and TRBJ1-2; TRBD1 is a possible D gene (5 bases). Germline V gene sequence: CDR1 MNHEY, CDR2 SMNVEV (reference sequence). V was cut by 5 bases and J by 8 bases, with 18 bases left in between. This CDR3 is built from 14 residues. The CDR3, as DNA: TGTGCCAGCAGTCTCCGGGACGGGGACGGGGGCTACACCTTC. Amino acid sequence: CASSLRDGDGGYTF.

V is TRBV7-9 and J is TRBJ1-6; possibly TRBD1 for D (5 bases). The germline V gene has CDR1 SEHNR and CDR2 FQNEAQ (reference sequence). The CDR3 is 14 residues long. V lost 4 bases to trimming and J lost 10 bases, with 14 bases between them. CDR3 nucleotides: TGTGCCAGCAGCTCTACGGGGGTGGGGTCACCCCTCCACTTT. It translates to CASSSTGVGSPLHF.

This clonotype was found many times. This chain's CDR3 is CASRRDSYFGTDTQYF. The CDR3 DNA reads as TGCGCCAGCCGGCGGGACAGTTATTTCGGCACAGATACGCAGTATTTT. This chain links TRBV5-1 with TRBJ2-3; a possible D gene is TRBD1 (7 bases). Per the germline V gene, CDR1 is SGHRS and CDR2 is YFSETQ. This CDR3 is 16 amino acids long. V lost 7 bases, J lost 1 base, and 19 bases lay in between.

The CDR3: CASSLSPNYGYTF. CDR3 in DNA: TGTGCCAGCAGTTTATCCCCTAACTATGGCTACACCTTC. The chain employs TRBV27 and TRBJ1-2; D remains unclear. V was shortened by 0 bases and J by 0 bases, with 2 bases between the two germline ends. The germline V gene has CDR1 MNHEY and CDR2 SMNVEV (reference sequence). This CDR3 contains 13 residues.

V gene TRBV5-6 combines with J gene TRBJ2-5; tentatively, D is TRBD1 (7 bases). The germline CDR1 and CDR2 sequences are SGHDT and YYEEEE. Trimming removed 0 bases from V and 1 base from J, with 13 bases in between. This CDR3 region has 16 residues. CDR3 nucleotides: TGTGCCAGCAGCTTGGTAGGCAGGGGGGCCCAAGAGACCCAGTACTTC. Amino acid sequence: CASSLVGRGAQETQYF. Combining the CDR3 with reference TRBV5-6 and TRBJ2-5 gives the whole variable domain DAGVTQSPTHLIKTRGQQVTLRCSPKSGHDTVSWYQQALGQGPQFIFQYYEEEERQRGNFPDRFSGHQFPNYSSELNVNALLLGDSALYLCASSLVGRGAQETQYFGPGTRLLVL.

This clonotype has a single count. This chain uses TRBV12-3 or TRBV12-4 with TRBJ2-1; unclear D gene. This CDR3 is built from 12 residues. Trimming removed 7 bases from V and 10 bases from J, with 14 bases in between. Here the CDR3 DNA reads TGTGCCAGCACATCGGGCTACGAAGAGCAGTTCTTC. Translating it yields CASTSGYEEQFF.

The CDR3: CASRPQGASTDTQYF. CDR3 sequence (DNA): TGTGCCAGCAGGCCACAGGGGGCCAGCACAGATACGCAGTATTTT. The V call is TRBV12-3 or TRBV12-4, the J call TRBJ2-3; TRBD1 matches at 9 bases. The junction had 4 bases not matched to a gene; V was cut back by 6 bases and J by 0 bases. This CDR3 comprises 15 residues.

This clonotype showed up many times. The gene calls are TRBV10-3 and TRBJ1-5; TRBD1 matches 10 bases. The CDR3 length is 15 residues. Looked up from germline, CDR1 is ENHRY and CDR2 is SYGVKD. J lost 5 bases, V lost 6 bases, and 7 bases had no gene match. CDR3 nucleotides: TGTGCCATCAGCGCCACCGGGACAGGGGATCAGCCCCAGCATTTT. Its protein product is CAISATGTGDQPQHF.

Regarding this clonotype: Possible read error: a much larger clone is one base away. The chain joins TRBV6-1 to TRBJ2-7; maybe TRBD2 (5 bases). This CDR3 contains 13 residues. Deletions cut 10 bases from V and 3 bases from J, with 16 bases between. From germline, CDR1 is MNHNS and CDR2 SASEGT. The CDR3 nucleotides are TGTGCCACGACGGAGGAGTATGGCTACGAGCAGTACTTC. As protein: CATTEEYGYEQYF.

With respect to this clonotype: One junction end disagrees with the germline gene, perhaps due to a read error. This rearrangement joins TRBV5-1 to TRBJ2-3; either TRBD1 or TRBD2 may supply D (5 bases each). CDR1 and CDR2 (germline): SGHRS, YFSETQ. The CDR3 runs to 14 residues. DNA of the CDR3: TGTGCCAGCCAACCGGGACCGAGCACAGATACGCTGTATTTT. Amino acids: CASQPGPSTDTLYF. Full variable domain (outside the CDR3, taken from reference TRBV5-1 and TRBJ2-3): KAGVTQTPRYLIKTRGQQVTLSCSPISGHRSVSWYQQTPGQGLQFLFEYFSETQRNKGNFPGRFSGRQFSNSRSEMNVSTLELGDSALYLCASQPGPSTDTLYFGPGTRLTVL.

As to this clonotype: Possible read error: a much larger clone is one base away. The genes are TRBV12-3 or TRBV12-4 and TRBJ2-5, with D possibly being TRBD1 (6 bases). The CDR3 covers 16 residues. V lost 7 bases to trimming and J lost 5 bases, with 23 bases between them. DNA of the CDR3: TGTGCCAGCACCTCTAACAGGGAAGCAAATAGGGAGACCCAGTACTTC. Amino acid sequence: CASTSNREANRETQYF.

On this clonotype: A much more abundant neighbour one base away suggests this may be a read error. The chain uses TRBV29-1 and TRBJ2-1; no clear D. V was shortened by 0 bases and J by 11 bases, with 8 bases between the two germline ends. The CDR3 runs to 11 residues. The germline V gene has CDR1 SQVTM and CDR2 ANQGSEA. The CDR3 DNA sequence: TGCAGCGTTGAAGATGGGCCCAAGCAGTTCTTC. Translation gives CSVEDGPKQFF.

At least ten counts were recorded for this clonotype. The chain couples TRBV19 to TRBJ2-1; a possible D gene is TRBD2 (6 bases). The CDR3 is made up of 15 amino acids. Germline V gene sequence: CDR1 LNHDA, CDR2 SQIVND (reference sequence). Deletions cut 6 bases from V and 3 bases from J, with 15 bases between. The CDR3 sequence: CASRPRESFYNEQFF. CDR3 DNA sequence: TGTGCCAGTAGGCCCCGGGAGTCGTTCTACAATGAGCAGTTCTTC.

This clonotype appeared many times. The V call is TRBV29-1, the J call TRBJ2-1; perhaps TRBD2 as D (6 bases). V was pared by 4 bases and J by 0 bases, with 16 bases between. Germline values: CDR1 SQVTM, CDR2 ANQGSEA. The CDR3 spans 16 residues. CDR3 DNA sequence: TGCAGCGTTGCACCCCGGGACTCGAGCTCCTACAATGAGCAGTTCTTC. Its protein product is CSVAPRDSSSYNEQFF.

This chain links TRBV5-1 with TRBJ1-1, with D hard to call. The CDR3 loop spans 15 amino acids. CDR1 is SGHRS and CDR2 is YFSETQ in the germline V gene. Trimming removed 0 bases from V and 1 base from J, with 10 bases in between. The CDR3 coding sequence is TGCGCCAGCAGCTTGGAGGGCAGTTCGAACACTGAAGCTTTCTTT. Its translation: CASSLEGSSNTEAFF.

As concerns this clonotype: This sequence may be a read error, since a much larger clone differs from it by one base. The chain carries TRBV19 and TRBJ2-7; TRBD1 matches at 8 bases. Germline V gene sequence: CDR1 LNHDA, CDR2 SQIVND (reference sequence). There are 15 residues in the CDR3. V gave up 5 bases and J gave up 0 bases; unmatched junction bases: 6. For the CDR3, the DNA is TGTGCCAGTAGTTTAGCGACAGGGGTCTCCTACGAGCAGTACTTC. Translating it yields CASSLATGVSYEQYF.

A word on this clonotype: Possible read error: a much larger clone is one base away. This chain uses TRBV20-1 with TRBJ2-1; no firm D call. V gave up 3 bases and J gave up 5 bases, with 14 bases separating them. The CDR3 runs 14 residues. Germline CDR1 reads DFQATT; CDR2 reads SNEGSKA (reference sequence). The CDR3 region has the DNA TGCAGTGCTAGTCCTGGCGTGACCCACAATGAGCAGTTCTTC. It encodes CSASPGVTHNEQFF.

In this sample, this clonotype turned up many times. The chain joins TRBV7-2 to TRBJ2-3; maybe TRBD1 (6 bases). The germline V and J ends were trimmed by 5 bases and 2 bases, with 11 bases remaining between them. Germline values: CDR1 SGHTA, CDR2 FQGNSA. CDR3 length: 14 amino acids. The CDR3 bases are TGTGCCAGCAGCCCTGGACAGCACACAGATACGCAGTATTTT. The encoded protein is CASSPGQHTDTQYF.

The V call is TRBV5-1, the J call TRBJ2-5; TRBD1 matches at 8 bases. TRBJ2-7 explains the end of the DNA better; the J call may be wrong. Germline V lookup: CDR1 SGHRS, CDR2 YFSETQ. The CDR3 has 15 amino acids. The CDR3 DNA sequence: TGCGCCAGCAGCTTGGTGGCGGGACAGGCCTACGAGCAGTACTTC. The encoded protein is CASSLVAGQAYEQYF.

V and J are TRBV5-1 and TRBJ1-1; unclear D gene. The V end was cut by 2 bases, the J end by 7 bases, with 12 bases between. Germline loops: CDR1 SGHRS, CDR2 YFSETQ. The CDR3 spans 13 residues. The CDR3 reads CASSLGPEGEAFF. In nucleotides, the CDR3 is TGCGCCAGCAGCTTAGGACCAGAGGGTGAAGCTTTCTTT.

CDR3 sequence reads: CASSITGGMGEKLFF. The CDR3 DNA reads TGTGCCAGCAGCATCACAGGGGGCATGGGTGAAAAACTGTTTTTT. The V gene is TRBV12-3 or TRBV12-4, the J gene TRBJ1-4, with 9 nucleotides matching TRBD1. Trimming cost V 6 bases and J 7 bases; bases outside gene matches: 9. The CDR3 is 15 residues long.

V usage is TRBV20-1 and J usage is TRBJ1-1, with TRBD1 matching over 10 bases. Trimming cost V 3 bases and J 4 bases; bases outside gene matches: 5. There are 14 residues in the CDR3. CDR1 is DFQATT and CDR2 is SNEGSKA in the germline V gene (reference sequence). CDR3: CSASSDRGFTEAFF. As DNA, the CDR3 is TGCAGTGCTAGTTCGGACAGGGGGTTCACTGAAGCTTTCTTT.

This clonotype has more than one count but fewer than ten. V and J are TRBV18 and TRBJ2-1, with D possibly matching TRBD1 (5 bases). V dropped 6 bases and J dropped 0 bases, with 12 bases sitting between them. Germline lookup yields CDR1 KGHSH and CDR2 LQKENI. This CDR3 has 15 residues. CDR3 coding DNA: TGTGCCAGCTCTCAAACCGACAGCTCCTACAATGAGCAGTTCTTC. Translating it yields CASSQTDSSYNEQFF.

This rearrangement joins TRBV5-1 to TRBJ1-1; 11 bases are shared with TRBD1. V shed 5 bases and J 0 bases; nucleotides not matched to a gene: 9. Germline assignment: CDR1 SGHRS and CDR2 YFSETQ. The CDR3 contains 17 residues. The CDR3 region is CASSPGQGARMNTEAFF. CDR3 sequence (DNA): TGCGCCAGCAGTCCCGGACAGGGGGCTCGTATGAACACTGAAGCTTTCTTT. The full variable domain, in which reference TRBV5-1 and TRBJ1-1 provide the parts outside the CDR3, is KAGVTQTPRYLIKTRGQQVTLSCSPISGHRSVSWYQQTPGQGLQFLFEYFSETQRNKGNFPGRFSGRQFSNSRSEMNVSTLELGDSALYLCASSPGQGARMNTEAFFGQGTRLTVV.